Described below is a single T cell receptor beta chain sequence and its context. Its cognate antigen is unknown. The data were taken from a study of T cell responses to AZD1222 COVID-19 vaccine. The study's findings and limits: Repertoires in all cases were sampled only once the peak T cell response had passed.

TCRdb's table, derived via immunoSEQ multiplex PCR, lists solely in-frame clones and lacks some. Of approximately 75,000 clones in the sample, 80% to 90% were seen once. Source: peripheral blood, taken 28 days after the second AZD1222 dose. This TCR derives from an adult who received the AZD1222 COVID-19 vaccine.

CDR3 loop: CASSERQRNNEKLFF. The CDR3 DNA reads as TGTGCCAGCAGTGAGAGACAGCGAAATAATGAAAAACTGTTTTTT. The rearrangement joins TRBV2 to TRBJ1-4, with D possibly matching TRBD1 (5 bases). V was shortened by 3 bases and J by 4 bases, with 12 bases between the two germline ends. CDR1 is SNHLY and CDR2 is FYNNEI in the germline V gene. CDR3 length equals 15 residues. The entire variable domain, with the rest obtained from reference TRBV2 and TRBJ1-4, is as follows: EPEVTQTPSHQVTQMGQEVILRCVPISNHLYFYWYRQILGQKVEFLVSFYNNEISEKSEIFDDQFSVERPDGSNFTLKIRSTKLEDSAMYFCASSERQRNNEKLFFGSGTQLSVL.